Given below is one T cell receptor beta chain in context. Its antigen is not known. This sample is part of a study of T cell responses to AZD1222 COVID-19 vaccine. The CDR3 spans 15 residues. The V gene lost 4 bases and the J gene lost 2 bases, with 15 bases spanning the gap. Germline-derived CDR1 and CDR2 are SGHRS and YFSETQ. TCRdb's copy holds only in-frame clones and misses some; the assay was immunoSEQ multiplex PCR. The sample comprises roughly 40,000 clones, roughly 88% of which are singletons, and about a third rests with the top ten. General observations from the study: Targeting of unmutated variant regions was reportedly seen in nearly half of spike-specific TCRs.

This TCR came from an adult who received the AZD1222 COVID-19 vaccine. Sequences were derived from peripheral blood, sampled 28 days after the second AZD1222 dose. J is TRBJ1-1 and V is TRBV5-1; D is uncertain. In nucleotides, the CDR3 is TGCGCCAGCAGCCGTTCCGCAGGCTCCAACACTGAAGCTTTCTTT. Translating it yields CASSRSAGSNTEAFF.